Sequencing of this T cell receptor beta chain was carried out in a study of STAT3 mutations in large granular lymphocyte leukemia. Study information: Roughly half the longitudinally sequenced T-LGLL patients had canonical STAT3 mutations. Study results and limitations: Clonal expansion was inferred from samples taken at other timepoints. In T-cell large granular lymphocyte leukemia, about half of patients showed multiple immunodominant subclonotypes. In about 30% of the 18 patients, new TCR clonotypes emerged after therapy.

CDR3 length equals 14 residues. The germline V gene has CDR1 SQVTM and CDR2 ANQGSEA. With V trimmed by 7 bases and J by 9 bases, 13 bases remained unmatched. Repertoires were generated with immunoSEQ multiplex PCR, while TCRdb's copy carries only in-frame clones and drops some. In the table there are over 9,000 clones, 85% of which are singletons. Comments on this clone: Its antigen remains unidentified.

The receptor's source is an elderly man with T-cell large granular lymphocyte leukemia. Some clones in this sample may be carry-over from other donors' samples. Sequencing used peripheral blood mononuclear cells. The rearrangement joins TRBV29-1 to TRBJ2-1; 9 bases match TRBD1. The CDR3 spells CSASPGQGRGEQFF. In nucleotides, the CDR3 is TGCAGCGCCTCACCCGGACAGGGGCGAGGTGAGCAGTTCTTC.